A selection of T cell receptor beta chains follows, all from one sample in a study of T cells in Graves' hyperthyroidism and ophthalmopathy. MiXCR, applied by TCRdb to the multiplex PCR reads, yields one record per CDR3 protein. The top ten hold around 11% of the sample, which has 400,000 to 550,000 distinct CDR3 sequences, 24% seen once. Sequenced input: blood. The receptors shown here come from a young woman with Graves' ophthalmopathy. CDR3s include the opening cysteine and the closing phenylalanine or tryptophan. The D gene is left open where the match is weak. Clone sizes are given selectively: once, few, many, or a class where the clone is expanded.

TGCAGTGCCATCCGAACAGGGGGCTTCACTGAAGCTTTCTTT	CSAIRTGGFTEAFF	many	TRBD1	TRBV20-1	TRBJ1-1
TGCAGTGCTAGGGGACCGCTCGATGGCTACACCTTC	CSARGPLDGYTF	many	-	TRBV20-1	TRBJ1-2
TGTGCCACCAGTGAGTCCGGGACAGGGTCCTACACCGGGGAGCTGTTTTTT	CATSESGTGSYTGELFF	once	TRBD1	TRBV24-1	TRBJ2-2
TGCAGCGTTGGGGGCCCGGGTTCCGAGCAGTACTTC	CSVGGPGSEQYF	-	-	TRBV29-1	TRBJ2-7
TGTGCCAGCAGTTTAAGGGTGCGGGGGCGGACCGGGGAGCTGTTTTTT	CASSLRVRGRTGELFF	many	-	TRBV28	TRBJ2-2
TGCAGCTTGGGACGGAGCCAAGAGACCCAGTACTTC	CSLGRSQETQYF	many	-	TRBV29-1	TRBJ2-5
TGCGCCAGCAGTGAATGGGGCAATCAGCCCCAGCATTTT	CASSEWGNQPQHF	once	-	TRBV10-1	TRBJ1-5
TGTGCCAGCAGTTACTTACTGGGCAATCAGCCTCAGCATTTT	CASSYLLGNQPQHF	-	-	TRBV6-2/TRBV6-3	TRBJ1-5
TGTGCCAGCACCCTCGGAGTCGGCAGAGTGAACACTGAAGCTTTCTTT	CASTLGVGRVNTEAFF	-	-	TRBV12-3/TRBV12-4	TRBJ1-1
TGTGCCAGCAGCCTGACAGGGAAAGCGGACGAGCAGTACTTC	CASSLTGKADEQYF	many	TRBD1	TRBV28	TRBJ2-7
TGTGCCAGCAGCTCACAGATGGGGACTCAGCCCCAGCATTTT	CASSSQMGTQPQHF	many	-	TRBV7-2	TRBJ1-5
TGCAGCGTTGAAGTAGCGGGATCCTACGAGCAGTACTTC	CSVEVAGSYEQYF	many	TRBD2	TRBV29-1	TRBJ2-7
TGTGCCAGCAGTGAACAGCTGAACACCGGGGAGCTGTTTTTT	CASSEQLNTGELFF	many	-	TRBV6-1	TRBJ2-2
TGCAGTGCTAGAGGGGGAGTGGGCGTCCTGACTTTC	CSARGGVGVLTF	many	-	TRBV20-1	TRBJ2-6
TGTGCCAGCAGTCCATCGGGGGCATTGGGATACGAGCAGTACTTC	CASSPSGALGYEQYF	many	-	TRBV12-3/TRBV12-4	TRBJ2-7
TGCAGTGGGGTGGCCAATAGCAATCAGCCCCAGCATTTT	CSGVANSNQPQHF	many	-	TRBV20-1	TRBJ1-5